The clone carrying this TCR beta chain was seen only a few times. After CD4 positive bead selection, the CD4-negative fraction gave CD8 T cells. Two oligonucleotides, mixed equimolar, formed the beta constant-region primer covering TRBC1 and TRBC2. TCRdb passed the UMI-ligation and nested PCR reads through MiXCR, listing each CDR3 protein once. The data show 140,000 to 150,000 distinct CDR3 sequences, approximately 17% seen once. From germline, CDR1 is MNHEY and CDR2 SVGAGI. This CDR3 contains 14 residues. Germline trimming cut 2 bases from V and 3 bases from J; bases unmatched to any gene: 4. This entry comes from a study of naive and memory T cell subsets.

The V gene is TRBV6-5, the J gene TRBJ2-7; 7 nucleotides match TRBD2. This clonotype was sampled from a human donor in good health. The sample was naive CD4+ T cells from blood. The CDR3 nucleotides read TGTGCCAGCAGTTACGCGGGAGTAGGCTACGAGCAGTACTTC. It encodes CASSYAGVGYEQYF.